A single T cell receptor (beta chain) is shown here with its context. Antigen: not known. One end of the junction is discordant with germline, which a read error may explain. These data originate in a study of tumor-infiltrating lymphocytes in primary liver carcinoma. Overall study context: Men as well as women, aged 30 to 69 years, made up the patients. Read depth, roughly 3.5 to 8 million productive TCRbeta reads, did not differ significantly between tissues. General study results and limits: Unsorted bulk samples meant CD4+ and CD8+ repertoires went uncompared.

Both blood RNA, taken from unsorted whole blood, and germline DNA were extracted. No treatment had been given to the patients, who were chronically infected with HBV. TCR beta cDNA was prepared out of around 460 ng total RNA by means of a constant-region primer. Three-round nested multiplex PCR performed with slightly modified ARM-PCR produced the TCR beta libraries. TCRdb analysed the multiplex PCR reads with MiXCR anew, one entry per CDR3 protein. The sample consists of fewer than 350,000 distinct CDR3 sequences, 65% of them appearing once. The sequence came from a man in his forties or fifties with primary liver carcinoma and hepatitis B virus infection. Material: peripheral blood.

In nucleotides, the CDR3 is TGTGCCAGCTGCTTATCGACGGGATCCAATTCACCCCTCCACTTC. This sequence encodes CASCLSTGSNSPLHF. The chain links TRBV11-3 to TRBJ1-6, with D hard to call. The CDR3 is 15 amino acids. Germline V lookup: CDR1 SGHNT, CDR2 YENEEA.